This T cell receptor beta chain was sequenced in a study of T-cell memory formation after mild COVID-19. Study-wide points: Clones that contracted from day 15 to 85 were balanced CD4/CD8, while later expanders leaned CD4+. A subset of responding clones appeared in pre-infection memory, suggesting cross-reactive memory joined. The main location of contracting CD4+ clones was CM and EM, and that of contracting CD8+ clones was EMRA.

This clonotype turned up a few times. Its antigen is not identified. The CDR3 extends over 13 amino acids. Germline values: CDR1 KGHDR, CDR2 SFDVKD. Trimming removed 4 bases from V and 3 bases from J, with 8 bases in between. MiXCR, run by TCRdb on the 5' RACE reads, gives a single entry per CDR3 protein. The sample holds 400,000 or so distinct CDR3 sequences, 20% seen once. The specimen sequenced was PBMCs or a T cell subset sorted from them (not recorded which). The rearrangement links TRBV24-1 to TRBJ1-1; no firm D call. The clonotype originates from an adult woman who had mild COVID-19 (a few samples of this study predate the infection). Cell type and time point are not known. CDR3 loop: CATSEYEDTEAFF. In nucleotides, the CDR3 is TGTGCCACCAGTGAATATGAGGACACTGAAGCTTTCTTT.